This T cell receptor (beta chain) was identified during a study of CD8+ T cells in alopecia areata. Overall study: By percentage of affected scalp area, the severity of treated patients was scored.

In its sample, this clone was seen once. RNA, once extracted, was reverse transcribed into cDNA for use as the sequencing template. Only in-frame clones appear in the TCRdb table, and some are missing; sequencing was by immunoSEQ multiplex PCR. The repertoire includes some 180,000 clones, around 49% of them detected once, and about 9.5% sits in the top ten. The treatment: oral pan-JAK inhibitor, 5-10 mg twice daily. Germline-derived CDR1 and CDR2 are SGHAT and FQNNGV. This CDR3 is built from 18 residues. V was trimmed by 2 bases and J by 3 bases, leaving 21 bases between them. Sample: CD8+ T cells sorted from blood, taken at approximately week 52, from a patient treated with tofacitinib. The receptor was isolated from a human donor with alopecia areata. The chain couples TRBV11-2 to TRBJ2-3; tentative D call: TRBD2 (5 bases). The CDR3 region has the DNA TGTGCCAGCAGCTTAACGGGGTCGGTCTGGGGATTAACAGATACGCAGTATTTT. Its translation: CASSLTGSVWGLTDTQYF.